The 22 T cell receptor beta chains below come from one sample, sequenced in a study of T cells in localized non-small cell lung cancer. Data came from immunoSEQ multiplex PCR; TCRdb stores just in-frame clones and leaves some out. The sample records roughly 25,000 clones, 80% to 95% being singletons. Sequencing was performed on peripheral blood, taken before any cancer treatment. These receptors were taken from a man aged 35 to 70 with stage III squamous cell lung carcinoma.

The gene calls are TRBV7-2 and TRBJ2-7; 10 nucleotides align to TRBD2. Germline loops: CDR1 SGHTA, CDR2 FQGNSA. CDR3 length: 17 amino acids. Trimming removed 1 base from V and 3 bases from J; junction bases left unmatched: 9. CDR3 sequence reads: CASSLVASGRMVYEQYF. As DNA, the CDR3 is TGTGCCAGCAGCTTAGTAGCTAGCGGGAGAATGGTCTACGAGCAGTACTTC.

CDR3 DNA sequence: TGTGCCAGCACCGCCCGGCCCGGGGCCAACGTCCTGACTTTC. Translated: CASTARPGANVLTF. The V gene is TRBV7-9, the J gene TRBJ2-6, with no clear D. Looked up from germline, CDR1 is SEHNR and CDR2 is FQNEAQ (reference sequence). The CDR3 extends over 14 amino acids. V dropped 7 bases and J dropped 4 bases, with 11 bases sitting between them. The full variable domain, with the rest looked up from reference TRBV7-9 and TRBJ2-6, is DTGVSQNPRHKITKRGQNVTFRCDPISEHNRLYWYRQTLGQGPEFLTYFQNEAQLEKSRLLSDRFSAERPKGSFSTLEIQRTEQGDSAMYLCASTARPGANVLTFGAGSRLTVL.

This clone was recorded a few times. The rearrangement joins TRBV18 to TRBJ1-1, with TRBD1 identical over 7 bases. The V gene's germline CDR1 is KGHSH and CDR2 LQKENI. The CDR3 is made up of 16 amino acids. V shed 1 base, J shed 2 bases, and the junction held 7 bases outside the gene matches. The CDR3 nucleotides are TGTGCCAGCTCACCACAGGCAGGGGGGGTCAACACTGAAGCTTTCTTT. Its translation is CASSPQAGGVNTEAFF. Full variable domain (missing parts from reference TRBV18 and TRBJ1-1): NAGVMQNPRHLVRRRGQEARLRCSPMKGHSHVYWYRQLPEEGLKFMVYLQKENIIDESGMPKERFSAEFPKEGPSILRIQQVVRGDSAAYFCASSPQAGGVNTEAFFGQGTRLTVV.

This clone has a single count. V gene TRBV5-1 combines with J gene TRBJ1-5; weak D call: TRBD1 (6 bases). The V and J ends lost 7 bases and 2 bases respectively, with 16 bases between them. The CDR3 covers 15 residues. Germline CDR1 is SGHRS and CDR2 is YFSETQ. Written as DNA, the CDR3 is TGCGCCAGCTCCCAAGGGGGGTTGGGCAATCAGCCCCAGCATTTT. Translated: CASSQGGLGNQPQHF.

This clone was seen a handful of times. This chain joins TRBV5-1 and TRBJ1-3, with D possibly TRBD1 on 6 matching bases. This CDR3 comprises 15 residues. Trimming took off 3 bases at V and 2 bases at J, with 12 bases between the two ends. The germline CDR1 and CDR2 sequences are SGHRS and YFSETQ. CDR3 loop: CASSSRGYTGNTIYF. The CDR3 DNA follows: TGCGCCAGCAGCTCGAGGGGGTATACTGGAAACACCATATATTTT.

This clone has only a few counts. J is TRBJ2-1 and V is TRBV7-3; TRBD2 matches 13 bases. This CDR3 is built from 15 residues. Germline V gene lookup returns CDR1 SGHTA and CDR2 FQGTGA. The trim removed 3 bases at V and 8 bases at J, leaving 4 bases unmatched. CDR3 DNA sequence: TGTGCCAGCAGCTTCGGGACTAGCGGGGTATATGAGCAGTTCTTC. Its translation: CASSFGTSGVYEQFF.

V is TRBV28 and J is TRBJ1-1; TRBD1 matches 12 bases. This CDR3 contains 16 residues. Germline assignment: CDR1 MDHEN and CDR2 SYDVKM. With V trimmed by 6 bases and J by 0 bases, 5 bases remained unmatched. The CDR3 loop is CASSSGQGAMNTEAFF. DNA for the CDR3: TGTGCCAGCAGCTCGGGACAGGGGGCGATGAACACTGAAGCTTTCTTT.

This chain joins TRBV29-1 and TRBJ1-1, with D uncertain. V was cut by 5 bases and J by 5 bases, with 9 bases left in between. Looked up from germline, CDR1 is SQVTM and CDR2 is ANQGSEA. The length of the CDR3 is 11 residues. The CDR3 reads CSVPYGTEAFF. The DNA of the CDR3 is TGCAGCGTTCCCTACGGGACTGAAGCTTTCTTT.

In this sample, this clone turned up once. CDR3: CASSLAGDTYNEQFF. In nucleotides, the CDR3 is TGTGCCAGCAGCTTAGCGGGGGATACTTACAATGAGCAGTTCTTC. The chain combines TRBV7-9 with TRBJ2-1; perhaps D is TRBD1 or TRBD2 (5 bases each). The V gene lost 0 bases and the J gene lost 4 bases, with 10 bases spanning the gap. CDR3 length equals 15 residues. The germline CDR1 and CDR2 sequences are SEHNR and FQNEAQ (reference sequence).

The V gene is TRBV5-6, the J gene TRBJ1-1, with 9 bases fitting TRBD1. The CDR3 runs 17 residues. V lost 3 bases and J lost 7; bases outside the gene matches: 16. Germline assignment: CDR1 SGHDT and CDR2 YYEEEE. The chain's CDR3 is CASSSYRDREPSVEAFF. The CDR3 coding sequence is TGTGCCAGCAGCTCTTACCGGGACAGGGAACCTAGTGTTGAAGCTTTCTTT.

The V call is TRBV5-4, the J call TRBJ2-7, with TRBD2 identical over 10 bases. Trimming took 4 bases from V and 0 from J; bases not matched to a gene: 4. The CDR3 sequence is 15 residues long. Germline values: CDR1 SGHNT, CDR2 YYREEE (reference sequence). DNA for the CDR3: TGTGCCAGCAGCAAAACTAGCGGGATCTCCTACGAGCAGTACTTC. Translated, it gives CASSKTSGISYEQYF.

The CDR3 coding sequence is TGTGCCAGCAGCTTAGACAGGGAGGCCCGGGACGGCTACACCTTC. It encodes CASSLDREARDGYTF. The chain is built from TRBV7-3 and TRBJ1-2, with 7 bases identical to TRBD1. Unmatched junction bases numbered 11, after V lost 2 bases and J lost 8 bases. CDR1 and CDR2 from the germline V gene are SGHTA and FQGTGA. There are 15 residues in the CDR3.

The chain couples TRBV4-2 to TRBJ1-4; 8 positions agree with TRBD1. CDR3 size: 14 residues. CDR1 is LGHNA, CDR2 YNFKEQ, per germline. J lost 8 bases, V lost 3 bases, and 5 bases had no gene match. The CDR3 spells CASSHRTGSEKLFF. The CDR3 DNA is TGTGCCAGCAGCCACCGGACAGGGTCCGAAAAACTGTTTTTT.

The V gene is TRBV15, the J gene TRBJ2-5, with a tentative D call TRBD2 (7 bases). Germline V gives CDR1 LNHNV, CDR2 YYDKDF (reference sequence). V lost 0 bases and J lost 5, with 13 bases in between. This CDR3 spans 15 amino acids. The CDR3 bases are TGTGCCACCAGCAGAGATGTCGGCGGGGGCGAGACCCAGTACTTC. This encodes CATSRDVGGGETQYF.

This clone was found once. This chain connects TRBV19 to TRBJ2-5; maybe TRBD1 (6 bases). Between the trimmed V and J ends, which lost 5 bases and 5 bases, there was a span of 12 bases. The CDR3 is 13 residues long. Germline assignment: CDR1 LNHDA and CDR2 SQIVND (reference sequence). Here the CDR3 reads CASSWGLEETQYF. In DNA form, the CDR3 reads TGTGCCAGTAGTTGGGGGCTAGAGGAGACCCAGTACTTC.

Points on this clone: One junction end does not reproduce the germline sequence, and a read error may be involved. The V and J genes are TRBV18 and TRBJ2-2; a possible D gene is TRBD2 (6 bases). This CDR3 comprises 13 residues. CDR1 is KGHSH and CDR2 is LQKENI in the germline V gene. CDR3 sequence reads: CASSPRETGELFF. DNA for the CDR3: TGTGCCAGCTCCCCACGGGAGACCGGGGAGCTGTTTTTT. Full variable domain (missing parts from reference TRBV18 and TRBJ2-2): NAGVMQNPRHLVRRRGQEARLRCSPMKGHSHVYWYRQLPEEGLKFMVYLQKENIIDESGMPKERFSAEFPKEGPSILRIQQVVRGDSAAYFCASSPRETGELFFGEGSRLTVL.

This clone was seen a few times. V and J are TRBV7-2 and TRBJ2-2; 7 bases fit TRBD2. V shed 4 bases and J 13 bases; nucleotides not matched to a gene: 9. Germline lookup yields CDR1 SGHTA and CDR2 FQGNSA. The CDR3 is made up of 13 amino acids. The DNA for the CDR3 is TGTGCCAGCAGCTCCCGACGGCGGGAGCCGCTGTTTTTT. It encodes CASSSRRREPLFF. Supplemented by reference TRBV7-2 and TRBJ2-2, the full variable domain reads GAGVSQSPSNKVTEKGKDVELRCDPISGHTALYWYRQSLGQGLEFLIYFQGNSAPDKSGLPSDRFSAERTGGSVSTLTIQRTQQEDSAVYLCASSSRRREPLFFGEGSRLTVL.

This chain joins TRBV27 and TRBJ2-7, with D possibly matching TRBD1 (6 bases). Germline lookup yields CDR1 MNHEY and CDR2 SMNVEV (reference sequence). V lost 4 bases and J lost 3, with 10 bases in between. This CDR3 is built from 13 residues. CDR3 amino acids: CASSYGQYYEQYF. The CDR3 nucleotides read TGTGCCAGCAGTTATGGACAGTACTACGAGCAGTACTTC.

The V gene is TRBV28, the J gene TRBJ2-1; a possible D gene is TRBD1 (6 bases). The CDR3 is made up of 12 amino acids. V was trimmed by 6 bases and J by 6 bases, leaving 9 bases between them. CDR1 MDHEN and CDR2 SYDVKM come from the germline V gene. The CDR3 sequence is CASSLQGNEQFF. In DNA form, the CDR3 reads TGTGCCAGCAGCCTACAGGGCAATGAGCAGTTCTTC.

This chain uses TRBV6-1 with TRBJ2-5; D gene ambiguous. Trimming pared 2 bases from V and 5 bases from J, leaving 9 bases between. The CDR3 sequence is 13 residues long. Germline loops: CDR1 MNHNS, CDR2 SASEGT. This CDR3 is CASSERVRETQYF. The CDR3 DNA is TGTGCCAGCAGTGAAAGGGTACGGGAGACCCAGTACTTC.

The chain uses TRBV10-3 and TRBJ2-2, with 7 bases that match TRBD2. Germline-derived CDR1 and CDR2 are ENHRY and SYGVKD. The CDR3 is made up of 16 amino acids. V dropped 0 bases and J dropped 8; count of bases not matched to a gene: 9. This chain's CDR3 is CAISESQAGNRGELFF. In DNA, the CDR3 is TGTGCCATCAGTGAGTCGCAAGCGGGAAACCGGGGGGAGCTGTTTTTT.

The chain has TRBV2 and TRBJ1-1; the D gene is possibly TRBD1 (6 bases). Germline assignment: CDR1 SNHLY and CDR2 FYNNEI. V lost 9 bases to trimming and J lost 5 bases, with 19 bases between them. CDR3 length: 14 residues. CDR3 amino acids: CASTGLARRTEAFF. CDR3 sequence (DNA): TGTGCCAGTACAGGGTTGGCCCGGAGAACTGAAGCTTTCTTT.